This T cell receptor (beta chain) is drawn from a study of graft-versus-host responses after intestinal transplantation. Study information: Recipients had transplants, and these were multivisceral, liver-intestinal, or isolated intestinal. All of the recipients had induction that used anti-thymocyte globulin, then tacrolimus and steroids for three to four years. Study-wide results and caveats: Early post-transplant HvG declines showed an association with peak circulating GvH clone levels. GvH clones were identified in recipient marrow, with some first appearing in ileum or blood.

Germline loops: CDR1 PRHDT, CDR2 FYEKMQ (reference sequence). The CDR3 loop spans 15 amino acids. Trimming took 3 bases from V and 3 from J, leaving 14 bases between them. Only one count was recorded for this clone. Its specificity is unknown. Clones were sequenced by immunoSEQ multiplex PCR, and TCRdb holds only the in-frame ones, with some missing. The data show approximately 97,000 clones, around 92% seen once. The sequence derives from a human donor who was the organ donor for an intestinal transplant. The V gene is TRBV13, the J gene TRBJ1-2; perhaps TRBD1 as D (5 bases). Source: unstimulated CD8+ T cells sorted from spleen or lymph node cells, taken before transplant. CDR3 in DNA: TGTGCCAGCAGCTTCGACGGTGGGGGGGACTATGGCTACACCTTC. This encodes CASSFDGGGDYGYTF.